The 2 T cell receptor beta chains listed next were all sequenced from one sample in a study of shared clonotypes between healthy human individuals. Terminally differentiated effector memory CD45RA+ cells were excluded from the naive CD8 cells, which were CD45RO-negative and positively selected for CCR7. The protocol was immunoSEQ multiplex PCR, while the TCRdb copy is restricted to in-frame clones and leaves out a portion. The sample lists roughly 590,000 clones, around 95% seen once, with 0.09% to 0.13% in the top ten. The sequenced sample consisted of naive CD8+ T cells sorted from blood. Receptor source: a woman aged 25 to 39 in good health.

This chain links TRBV19 with TRBJ1-2; D gene ambiguous. Germline-derived CDR1 and CDR2 are LNHDA and SQIVND (reference sequence). This CDR3 has 11 amino acids. With 6 bases removed from V and 2 bases from J, the gap between germline ends came to 4 bases. CDR3: CASSPNYGYTF. CDR3 bases: TGTGCCAGTAGCCCAAACTATGGCTACACCTTC.

The chain combines TRBV28 with TRBJ1-5; possible D gene TRBD1, 5 bases. This CDR3 has 16 amino acids. Germline CDR1 MDHEN, CDR2 SYDVKM. V lost 4 bases and J 5 bases, leaving 18 bases between the germline ends. The DNA of the CDR3 is TGTGCCAGCAGTTACACCCCAGGGTCCACCTATCAGCCCCAGCATTTT. Amino acids: CASSYTPGSTYQPQHF.